Below are 19 T cell receptor beta chains sequenced from a single sample in a study of regulatory T cells in long-lasting Graves disease. Time point specified: persistent/refractory GD, antithyroid drugs over 5 years with positive TRAb. PBMCs provided the RNA from which the TCR library was made. With iRepertoire HTBI primers and Arm-PCR of CDR3 regions, TCR beta libraries were built. One entry per CDR3 protein, called by TCRdb with MiXCR from the multiplex PCR reads. The sample consists of roughly 300,000 distinct CDR3 sequences, 20% of them appearing once. Sequenced here: peripheral blood mononuclear cells (PBMCs), sampled when the disease was refractory, from a patient treated with antithyroid drugs. These receptors all stem from a female donor with Graves disease.

This clonotype was observed many times. The V call is TRBV11-1, the J call TRBJ1-1; TRBD1 might be the D (5 bases). This CDR3 is built from 15 residues. Deletions cut 1 base from V and 3 bases from J, with 12 bases between. Germline V CDR1 and CDR2: SGHAT, FQDESV (reference sequence). CDR3 in amino acids: CASSLVGGGDTEAFF. CDR3 bases: TGTGCCAGCAGCTTAGTTGGAGGAGGGGACACTGAAGCTTTCTTT.

This clonotype showed up many times. The V call is TRBV12-3 or TRBV12-4, the J call TRBJ2-6, with D maybe TRBD2 (5 bases). Trimming removed 1 base at V and 0 bases at J, with 16 bases between. This CDR3 region has 19 residues. CDR3 coding DNA: TGTGCCAGCAGTTTAGTTTTAGGCCGGGGAAGCTCTGGGGCCAACGTCCTGACTTTC. Protein product: CASSLVLGRGSSGANVLTF.

The chain couples TRBV2 to TRBJ1-2; 8 nucleotides agree with TRBD1. Germline V lookup: CDR1 SNHLY, CDR2 FYNNEI. Germline trimming cut 8 bases from V and 2 bases from J; bases unmatched to any gene: 1. This CDR3 region has 12 residues. In DNA, the CDR3 is TGTGCCAGCCGACAGGGGAACTATGGCTACACCTTC. Protein product: CASRQGNYGYTF.

This clonotype was detected many times. In nucleotides, the CDR3 is TGTGCCAGCAGCCTAACTAGCGGAAGACCTTACGAGCAGTACTTC. Protein: CASSLTSGRPYEQYF. This sequence joins TRBV11-2 and TRBJ2-7, with 8 positions matching TRBD2. Per the germline V gene, CDR1 is SGHAT and CDR2 is FQNNGV. The V gene end was trimmed by 5 bases and the J gene end by 4 bases; junction bases not matched to a gene: 10. This CDR3 has 15 amino acids.

This clonotype was observed many times. V gene TRBV28 combines with J gene TRBJ2-7; no clear D gene. The V gene lost 10 bases and the J gene lost 1 base, with 11 bases spanning the gap. Germline loops: CDR1 MDHEN, CDR2 SYDVKM. CDR3 length: 12 residues. DNA of the CDR3: TGTGCCACTCAGAGCCGTTCCTACGAGCAGTACTTC. Translation: CATQSRSYEQYF.

The table lists this clonotype with many counts. V is TRBV7-2 and J is TRBJ2-2, with D perhaps TRBD2 (7 bases). The CDR3 is made up of 17 amino acids. V was clipped by 4 bases and J by 1 base, with 16 bases between them. Germline V gene sequence: CDR1 SGHTA, CDR2 FQGNSA. The CDR3 sequence: CASSWRGGPQNTGELFF. The CDR3, as DNA: TGTGCCAGCAGCTGGAGGGGGGGGCCCCAGAACACCGGGGAGCTGTTTTTT.

This clonotype was recorded at least ten times. The rearrangement joins TRBV11-2 to TRBJ2-5, with D possibly being TRBD1 or TRBD2 (6 bases each). This CDR3 has 15 amino acids. Between the trimmed V and J ends, which lost 3 bases and 2 bases, there was a span of 13 bases. Germline V gene data show CDR1 as SGHAT and CDR2 as FQNNGV. As DNA, the CDR3 is TGTGCCAGCAGCTTGGGTCCGGGGGCGCAAGAGACCCAGTACTTC. This gives the protein CASSLGPGAQETQYF.

Details on this clonotype: This may be a read error: a much more frequent sequence differs by one nucleotide. This chain links TRBV5-5 with TRBJ1-2, with D maybe TRBD1 (5 bases). Germline CDR1 and CDR2: SGHKS and YYEKEE (reference sequence). The CDR3 is made up of 18 amino acids. CDR3 loop: CASSSSPGPPRKRYGYTF. CDR3 in DNA: TGCGCCAGCAGCTCCTCTCCGGGACCTCCAAGGAAGCGCTATGGCTACACCTTC. The full variable domain, completed using reference TRBV5-5 and TRBJ1-2, is DAGVTQSPTHLIKTRGQQVTLRCSPISGHKSVSWYQQVLGQGPQFIFQYYEKEERGRGNFPDRFSARQFPNYSSELNVNALLLGDSALYLCASSSSPGPPRKRYGYTFGSGTRLTVV.

This clonotype has just a few counts. The junction and the germline gene differ at one end; a read error may be behind it. This chain joins TRBV12-3 or TRBV12-4 and TRBJ1-5, with 8 bases fitting TRBD1. This CDR3 is 13 amino acids long. CDR3 in amino acids: CVSRGQGNQPQHF. The CDR3, as DNA: TGTGTCAGCAGGGGGCAGGGCAATCAGCCCCAGCATTTT.

The gene calls are TRBV20-1 and TRBJ2-7, with D perhaps TRBD2 (6 bases). This CDR3 is 11 amino acids long. From germline, CDR1 is DFQATT and CDR2 SNEGSKA (reference sequence). V was pared by 8 bases and J by 4 bases, with 12 bases between. The CDR3 region is CSTTSNYEQYF. The CDR3 bases are TGCAGTACCACTAGCAATTACGAGCAGTACTTC.

The chain employs TRBV28 and TRBJ2-2, with D hard to call. The CDR3 sequence is 12 residues long. V lost 6 bases to trimming and J lost 4 bases, with 6 bases between them. The germline gives CDR1 MDHEN, CDR2 SYDVKM. The chain's CDR3 is CASRPFTGELFF. The CDR3 DNA sequence: TGTGCCAGCAGGCCCTTCACCGGGGAGCTGTTTTTT.

This clonotype was seen many times. The chain joins TRBV6-1 to TRBJ1-6; D might be TRBD1 (5 bases). There are 13 residues in the CDR3. V lost 6 bases, J lost 7 bases, and 10 bases lay in between. Germline CDR1 is MNHNS and CDR2 is SASEGT. This CDR3 is CASSGGRNSPLHF. CDR3 DNA sequence: TGTGCCAGCAGCGGGGGTCGGAATTCACCCCTCCACTTT.

There are many counts of this clonotype. The chain links TRBV12-3 or TRBV12-4 to TRBJ1-4; D gene unclear. V lost 2 bases to trimming and J lost 8 bases, with 12 bases between them. This CDR3 spans 14 amino acids. CDR3 in amino acids: CASSLRQTGEKLFF. As DNA, the CDR3 is TGTGCCAGCAGTTTACGGCAGACGGGGGAAAAACTGTTTTTT.

The chain has TRBV11-2 and TRBJ2-5; D is possibly TRBD1 (8 bases). From germline, CDR1 is SGHAT and CDR2 FQNNGV. Trimming took off 6 bases at V and 2 bases at J, with 16 bases between the two ends. The CDR3 is 15 residues long. The CDR3 sequence is CASRTQGGKQETQYF. DNA for the CDR3: TGTGCCAGCAGGACACAGGGGGGGAAGCAAGAGACCCAGTACTTC.

This chain links TRBV27 with TRBJ1-6, with 10 bases lining up with TRBD1. Germline CDR1 MNHEY, CDR2 SMNVEV (reference sequence). The CDR3 length is 17 residues. J was trimmed by 6 bases and V by 2 bases; bases with no gene match: 7. DNA of the CDR3: TGTGCCAGCAGTTTAATCGGGACAGGGGCTCTTAATTCACCCCTCCACTTT. It translates to CASSLIGTGALNSPLHF.

This chain links TRBV5-1 with TRBJ2-7; tentatively, D is TRBD2 (6 bases). The V end lost 0 bases, the J end lost 7 bases, and 17 bases lay between the germline ends. CDR3 length: 15 residues. Germline lookup yields CDR1 SGHRS and CDR2 YFSETQ. CDR3 nucleotide sequence: TGCGCCAGCAGCTTGGACTTTCCTGGGGCGGGGGAGCAGTACTTC. It specifies CASSLDFPGAGEQYF.

This clonotype was observed a handful of times. V is TRBV5-1 and J is TRBJ2-2, with D possibly TRBD2 on 6 matching bases. Germline V lookup: CDR1 SGHRS, CDR2 YFSETQ. Trimming stripped 4 bases from V and 6 bases from J, with 13 bases between. The CDR3 length is 14 residues. The CDR3, as DNA: TGCGCCAGCAGCGGGGGGACGCCCCCCGGGGAGCTGTTTTTT. Its translation: CASSGGTPPGELFF. Using reference TRBV5-1 and TRBJ2-2 for the parts outside the CDR3, the full variable domain is KAGVTQTPRYLIKTRGQQVTLSCSPISGHRSVSWYQQTPGQGLQFLFEYFSETQRNKGNFPGRFSGRQFSNSRSEMNVSTLELGDSALYLCASSGGTPPGELFFGEGSRLTVL.

This clonotype was seen at least ten times. V gene TRBV29-1 combines with J gene TRBJ1-1, with TRBD1 matching 7 bases. Germline V CDR1 and CDR2: SQVTM, ANQGSEA. V shed 4 bases and J 0 bases; nucleotides not matched to a gene: 14. The CDR3 runs to 17 residues. The CDR3 protein is CSVGASGGARVNTEAFF. DNA of the CDR3: TGCAGCGTTGGGGCTTCAGGGGGGGCTCGGGTGAACACTGAAGCTTTCTTT.

This clonotype was seen a handful of times. This chain links TRBV20-1 with TRBJ2-5; 12 bases fit TRBD2. Looked up from germline, CDR1 is DFQATT and CDR2 is SNEGSKA (reference sequence). This CDR3 contains 15 residues. J lost 4 bases, V lost 3 bases, and 6 bases had no gene match. CDR3 sequence: CSASSTSGRRETQYF. Written as DNA, the CDR3 is TGCAGTGCTAGCTCGACTAGCGGGAGAAGAGAGACCCAGTACTTC.